The source of this TCR beta chain is a study of blood T cells in healthy people across ages. Primers used in a second PCR of about 7 to 11 cycles were a sample-barcoded 5' primer and a J-beta primer mix. TCRdb reprocessed the 5' RACE reads with MiXCR, giving one entry per CDR3 protein. Here the sample spans some 930,000 distinct CDR3 sequences, 25% to 30% being singletons. About this clonotype itself: What it recognizes is unknown. Germline and junction disagree at one end, which may indicate a read error.

Study-wide results and caveats: While age rose, TCR beta diversity per million T cells dropped in a roughly linear way.

These same data were also listed under a study on T cells of mothers and their children.

The clonotype comes from a woman in her thirties or forties in good health. Sequences were obtained from blood.

The CDR3, as DNA: TGCAGTGCTAGCGGGAGGGCCAAAACCATTCAGTACTTC. This sequence encodes CSASGRAKTIQYF. J is TRBJ2-4 and V is TRBV20-1, with 8 bases matching TRBD2. This CDR3 region has 13 residues. CDR1 is DFQATT and CDR2 is SNEGSKA in the germline V gene (reference sequence).